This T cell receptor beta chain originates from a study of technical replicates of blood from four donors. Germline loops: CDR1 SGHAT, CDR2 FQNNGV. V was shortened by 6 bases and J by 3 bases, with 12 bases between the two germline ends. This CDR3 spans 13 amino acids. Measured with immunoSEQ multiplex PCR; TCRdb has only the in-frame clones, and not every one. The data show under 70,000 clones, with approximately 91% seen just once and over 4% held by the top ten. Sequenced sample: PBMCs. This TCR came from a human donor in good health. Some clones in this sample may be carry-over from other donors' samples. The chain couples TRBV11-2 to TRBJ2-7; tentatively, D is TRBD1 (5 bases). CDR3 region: CASSQDIGYEQYF. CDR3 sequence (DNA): TGTGCCAGCAGTCAGGACATTGGCTACGAGCAGTACTTC. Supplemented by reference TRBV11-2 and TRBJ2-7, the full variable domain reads EAGVAQSPRYKIIEKRQSVAFWCNPISGHATLYWYQQILGQGPKLLIQFQNNGVVDDSQLPKDRFSAERLKGVDSTLKIQPAKLEDSAVYLCASSQDIGYEQYFGPGTRLTVT.